This TCR beta chain was sequenced in a study of blood T cell repertoires in COVID-19. Overall study context: Acute-phase and convalescent COVID-19 samples originated in the United States, Italy and Spain.

Source study methods: Amplification from reference gene primers served as the basis for estimated nucleated cell counts. Sequencing used immunoSEQ multiplex PCR; TCRdb keeps in-frame clones, though not all of them. D and trimming come from the DNA, and the V and J calls and clone size come from that table. The top ten clones hold less than 9% of a sample with about 480,000 clones, 85% to 90% of them seen once. In germline, CDR1 is PRHDT, CDR2 FYEKMQ (reference sequence). Between the trimmed V and J ends, which lost 2 bases and 3 bases, there was a span of 12 bases. The CDR3 has 15 amino acids. Seattle patients were enrolled during active infection and followed longitudinally.

The rearrangement joins TRBV13 to TRBJ2-3, with D possibly being TRBD2 (6 bases). Material: peripheral blood. The TCR originated in a woman in her fifties or sixties with COVID-19, enrolled during active disease. The CDR3: CASSLTGEVTDTQYF. The CDR3 region has the DNA TGTGCCAGCAGCTTAACGGGGGAGGTAACAGATACGCAGTATTTT.